The TCR beta chain described here comes from a study of regulatory T cells in long-lasting Graves disease. The overall study: For a period under 3 months, newly diagnosed Graves' patients had taken antithyroid drugs.

CDR3-region Arm-PCR and iRepertoire HTBI primers produced the TCR beta libraries. TCRdb recomputed calls from the multiplex PCR reads with MiXCR, one row per CDR3 protein. Counted here are more than 400,000 distinct CDR3 sequences, around 15% occurring once; the ten biggest clones make up less than 15%. From germline, CDR1 is MNHEY and CDR2 SVGEGT. CDR3 length equals 17 residues. The J segment lost 2 bases and the V segment lost 4 bases, leaving 9 bases of the junction unmatched. Time point noted: newly diagnosed GD, antithyroid drugs for less than 3 months. PBMC RNA served as the TCR library source. This sample also appeared in a second study, on T cells in Graves' hyperthyroidism and ophthalmopathy.

V gene TRBV6-2 or TRBV6-3 combines with J gene TRBJ2-2; 8 bases are shared with TRBD2. Sequencing used peripheral blood mononuclear cells (PBMCs), obtained at new diagnosis, from a patient treated with antithyroid drugs. This clonotype was obtained from a man aged 40-49 years with Graves disease. The CDR3 region has the DNA TGTGCCAGCAGTTGGGGCGGAGCGGGAGCAAACACCGGGGAGCTGTTTTTT. It specifies CASSWGGAGANTGELFF.